The present entry profiles one T cell receptor beta chain with its context. Recruitment covered 20 to 25 US areas and drew participants whose ages spanned about 18 to 95 years. Recovery among Cohort 3 donors was established by two negative PCRs, clearance, or symptom resolution. This sample is part of a study of blood T cell repertoires in COVID-19. The method was immunoSEQ multiplex PCR; TCRdb's version includes in-frame clones alone and lacks a portion of them. Among about 380,000 clones listed, 80% to 90% were seen once. Unmatched junction bases numbered 12, after V lost 10 bases and J lost 8 bases. This CDR3 comprises 14 residues. Germline V lookup: CDR1 ENHRY, CDR2 SYGVKD.

The material sequenced was PBMCs or T cells enriched from blood (not recorded which). This receptor was obtained from a man aged 30 to 39 who had recovered from COVID-19. The chain links TRBV10-3 to TRBJ2-1, with 9 bases fitting TRBD1. The CDR3 coding sequence is TGTGCCACGACAAGGACAGGGGAATTGGATGAGCAGTTCTTC. It encodes CATTRTGELDEQFF.